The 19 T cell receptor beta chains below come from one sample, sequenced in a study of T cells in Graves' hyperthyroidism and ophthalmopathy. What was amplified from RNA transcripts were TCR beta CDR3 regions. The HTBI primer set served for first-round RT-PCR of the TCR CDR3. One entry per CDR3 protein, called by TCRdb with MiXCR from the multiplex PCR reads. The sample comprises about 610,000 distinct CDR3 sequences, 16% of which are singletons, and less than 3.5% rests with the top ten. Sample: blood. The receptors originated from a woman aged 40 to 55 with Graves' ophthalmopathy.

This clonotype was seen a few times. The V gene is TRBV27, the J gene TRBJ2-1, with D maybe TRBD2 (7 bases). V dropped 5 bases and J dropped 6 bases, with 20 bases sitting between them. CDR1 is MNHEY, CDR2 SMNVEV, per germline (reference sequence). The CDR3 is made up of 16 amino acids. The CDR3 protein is CASSRGGGRATNEQFF. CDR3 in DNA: TGTGCCAGCAGTCGAGGGGGGGGGAGGGCCACCAATGAGCAGTTCTTC.

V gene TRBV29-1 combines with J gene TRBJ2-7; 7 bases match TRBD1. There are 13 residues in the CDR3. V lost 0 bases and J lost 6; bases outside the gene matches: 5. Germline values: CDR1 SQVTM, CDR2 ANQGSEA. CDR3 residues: CSVEDPRGSEQYF. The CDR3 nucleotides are TGCAGCGTTGAAGACCCCAGGGGGAGCGAGCAGTACTTC.

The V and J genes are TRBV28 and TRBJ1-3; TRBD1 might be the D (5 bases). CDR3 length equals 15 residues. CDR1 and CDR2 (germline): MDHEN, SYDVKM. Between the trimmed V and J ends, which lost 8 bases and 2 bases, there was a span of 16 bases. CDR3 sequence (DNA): TGTGCCAGCGGAGGGGTCAAGGGCCCTGGAAACACCATATATTTT. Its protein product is CASGGVKGPGNTIYF.

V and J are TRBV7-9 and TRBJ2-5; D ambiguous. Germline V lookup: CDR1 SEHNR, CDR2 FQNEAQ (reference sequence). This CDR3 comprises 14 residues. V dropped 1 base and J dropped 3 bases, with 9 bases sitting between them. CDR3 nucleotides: TGTGCCAGCAGCTTAGAAGTCGGCGAAGAGACCCAGTACTTC. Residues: CASSLEVGEETQYF.

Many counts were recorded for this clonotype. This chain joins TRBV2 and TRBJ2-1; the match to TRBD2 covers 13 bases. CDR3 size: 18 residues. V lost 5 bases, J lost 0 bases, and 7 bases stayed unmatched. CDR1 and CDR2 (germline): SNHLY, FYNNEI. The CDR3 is CASSKTSGRTLSYNEQFF. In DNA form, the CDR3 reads TGTGCCAGCAGTAAGACTAGCGGGAGGACCCTCTCCTACAATGAGCAGTTCTTC.

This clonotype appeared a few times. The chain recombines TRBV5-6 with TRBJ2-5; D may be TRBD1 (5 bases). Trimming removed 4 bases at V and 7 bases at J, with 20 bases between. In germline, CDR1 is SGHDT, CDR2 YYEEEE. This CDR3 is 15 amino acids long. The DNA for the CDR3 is TGTGCCAGCAGCCCCCAGCCAGGGTCTCCTGGGACCCAGTACTTC. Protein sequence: CASSPQPGSPGTQYF. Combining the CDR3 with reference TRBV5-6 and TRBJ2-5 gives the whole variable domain DAGVTQSPTHLIKTRGQQVTLRCSPKSGHDTVSWYQQALGQGPQFIFQYYEEEERQRGNFPDRFSGHQFPNYSSELNVNALLLGDSALYLCASSPQPGSPGTQYFGPGTRLLVL.

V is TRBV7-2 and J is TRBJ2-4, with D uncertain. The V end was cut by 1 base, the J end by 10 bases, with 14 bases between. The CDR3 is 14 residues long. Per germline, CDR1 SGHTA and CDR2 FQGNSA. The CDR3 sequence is CASSLDGSPKIQYF. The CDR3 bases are TGTGCCAGCAGCTTAGATGGGTCTCCGAAAATTCAGTACTTC.

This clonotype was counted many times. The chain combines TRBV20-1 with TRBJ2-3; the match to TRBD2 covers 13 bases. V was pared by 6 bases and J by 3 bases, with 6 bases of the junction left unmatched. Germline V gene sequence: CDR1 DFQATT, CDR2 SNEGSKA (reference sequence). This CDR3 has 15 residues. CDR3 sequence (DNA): TGCAGTGCAAAACCGGGACTAGCGGGGACAGATACGCAGTATTTT. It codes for CSAKPGLAGTDTQYF.

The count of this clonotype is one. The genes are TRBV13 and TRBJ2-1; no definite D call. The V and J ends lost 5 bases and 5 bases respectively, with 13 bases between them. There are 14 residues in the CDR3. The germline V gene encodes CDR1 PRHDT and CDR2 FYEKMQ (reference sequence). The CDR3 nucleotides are TGTGCCAGCAGCCTCCCCGCGGTAGACAATGAGCAGTTCTTC. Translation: CASSLPAVDNEQFF.

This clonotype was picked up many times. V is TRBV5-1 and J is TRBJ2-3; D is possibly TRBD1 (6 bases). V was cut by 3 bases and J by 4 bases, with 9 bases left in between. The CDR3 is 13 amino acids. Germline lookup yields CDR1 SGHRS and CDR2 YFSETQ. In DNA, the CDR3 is TGCGCCAGCAGCTCCGGACAGTCAGATACGCAGTATTTT. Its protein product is CASSSGQSDTQYF.

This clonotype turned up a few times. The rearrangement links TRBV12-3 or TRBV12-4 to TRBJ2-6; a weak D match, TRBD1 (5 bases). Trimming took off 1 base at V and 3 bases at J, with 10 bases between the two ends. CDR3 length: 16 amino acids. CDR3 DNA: TGTGCCAGCAGTTTAGTGGGGCTTGGTGGGGCCAACGTCCTGACTTTC. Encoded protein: CASSLVGLGGANVLTF.

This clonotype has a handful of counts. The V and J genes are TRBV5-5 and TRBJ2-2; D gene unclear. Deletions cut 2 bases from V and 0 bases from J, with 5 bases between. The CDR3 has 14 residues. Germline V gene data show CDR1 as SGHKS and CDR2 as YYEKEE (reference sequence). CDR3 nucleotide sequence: TGTGCCAGCAGCTTACCAGCGAACACCGGGGAGCTGTTTTTT. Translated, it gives CASSLPANTGELFF. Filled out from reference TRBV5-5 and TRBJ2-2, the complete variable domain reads DAGVTQSPTHLIKTRGQQVTLRCSPISGHKSVSWYQQVLGQGPQFIFQYYEKEERGRGNFPDRFSARQFPNYSSELNVNALLLGDSALYLCASSLPANTGELFFGEGSRLTVL.

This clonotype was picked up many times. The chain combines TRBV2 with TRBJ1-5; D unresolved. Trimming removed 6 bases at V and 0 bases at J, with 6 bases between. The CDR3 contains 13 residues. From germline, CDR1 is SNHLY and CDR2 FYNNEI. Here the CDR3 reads CASRDDSNQPQHF. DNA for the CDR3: TGTGCCAGCAGAGACGATAGCAATCAGCCCCAGCATTTT.

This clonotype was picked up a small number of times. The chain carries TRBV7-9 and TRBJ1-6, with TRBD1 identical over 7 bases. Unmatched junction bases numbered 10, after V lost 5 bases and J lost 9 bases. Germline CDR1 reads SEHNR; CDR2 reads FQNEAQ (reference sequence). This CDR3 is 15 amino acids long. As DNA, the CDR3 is TGTGCCAGCAGCCTGAGGGGGCATAGTGGTTCACCCCTCCACTTT. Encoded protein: CASSLRGHSGSPLHF.

The CDR3 DNA reads as TGTGCCAGTAGTGTTAGCGGGAGCTTGGCTGAGCAGTTCTTC. Its translation: CASSVSGSLAEQFF. V is TRBV19 and J is TRBJ2-1; 9 positions agree with TRBD2. The J segment lost 9 bases and the V segment lost 5 bases, leaving 8 bases of the junction unmatched. The CDR3 consists of 14 residues. Germline CDR1 and CDR2: LNHDA and SQIVND (reference sequence).

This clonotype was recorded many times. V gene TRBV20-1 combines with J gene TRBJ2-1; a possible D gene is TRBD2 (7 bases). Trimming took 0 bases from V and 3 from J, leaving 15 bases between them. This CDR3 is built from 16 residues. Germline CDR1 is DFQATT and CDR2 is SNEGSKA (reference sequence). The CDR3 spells CSARDQWGGHYNEQFF. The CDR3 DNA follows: TGCAGTGCTAGAGACCAGTGGGGGGGCCACTACAATGAGCAGTTCTTC.

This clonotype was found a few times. In DNA form, the CDR3 reads TGTGCCAGCAGCTTGTATCTCTGGCAGGGTCTCCGCACAGATACGCAGTATTTT. Translated, it gives CASSLYLWQGLRTDTQYF. This chain joins TRBV7-9 and TRBJ2-3; the D gene is possibly TRBD1 (5 bases). The CDR3 consists of 18 residues. Deletions cut 3 bases from V and 1 base from J, with 20 bases between. Germline loops: CDR1 SEHNR, CDR2 FQNEAQ (reference sequence).

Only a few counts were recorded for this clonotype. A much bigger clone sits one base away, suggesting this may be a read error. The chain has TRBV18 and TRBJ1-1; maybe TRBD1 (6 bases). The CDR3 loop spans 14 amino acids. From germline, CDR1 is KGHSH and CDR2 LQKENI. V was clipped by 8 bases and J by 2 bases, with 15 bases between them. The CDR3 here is CASPPGHLNTEAFF. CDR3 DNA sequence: TGTGCCAGCCCCCCGGGACACCTAAACACTGAAGCTTTCTTT.

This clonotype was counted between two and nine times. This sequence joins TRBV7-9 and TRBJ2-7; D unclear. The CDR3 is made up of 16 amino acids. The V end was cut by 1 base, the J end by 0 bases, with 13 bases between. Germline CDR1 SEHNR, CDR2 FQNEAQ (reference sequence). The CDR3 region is CASSLVAGFNSYEQYF. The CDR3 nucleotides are TGTGCCAGCAGCTTAGTGGCAGGTTTCAACTCCTACGAGCAGTACTTC.